This is a list of T cell receptor beta chains from one sample in a study of blood T cell repertoires in COVID-19. The assay was immunoSEQ multiplex PCR, and TCRdb's table has in-frame clones only and misses some. Of 270,000 or so clones in the sample, 70% to 85% are singletons; the top ten hold almost 1.5%. Sequencing was done on a sample of peripheral blood. The receptors derive from a human donor with COVID-19, enrolled during active disease. The donor label of this sample is uncertain. CDR3s include the opening cysteine and the closing phenylalanine or tryptophan. D genes are given only for firm matches. Part of the rows lack a size; the others show once, few, many or a class for expanded clones.

TRBV11-3	NA	NA	TRBJ2-7	CASSLLAGPSYEQYF	TGTGCCAGCAGCCTATTGGCAGGGCCTTCCTACGAGCAGTACTTC
TRBV11-3	NA	NA	TRBJ1-1	CASSLTVNTEAFF	TGTGCCAGCAGCCTTACAGTGAACACTGAAGCTTTCTTT
TRBV30	NA	NA	TRBJ2-5	CAWSFDRWQETQYF	TGTGCCTGGAGTTTCGACAGATGGCAAGAGACCCAGTACTTC
TRBV7-9	NA	TRBD1	TRBJ1-5	CASSLERTGVGQPQHF	TGTGCCAGCAGCTTAGAAAGAACAGGGGTAGGACAGCCCCAGCATTTT
TRBV19	NA	TRBD2	TRBJ2-5	CASSLGTSGAETQYF	TGTGCCAGTAGTCTCGGGACTAGCGGGGCAGAGACCCAGTACTTC
TRBV25-1	NA	TRBD1	TRBJ2-7	CASKGLKLGQGDYEQYF	TGTGCCAGCAAGGGCCTCAAGCTGGGACAGGGAGACTACGAGCAGTACTTC
TRBV5-8	NA	NA	TRBJ1-6	CASRTYDGYNSPLHF	TGTGCCAGCAGAACCTACGACGGGTATAATTCACCCCTCCACTTT
TRBV7-2	once	TRBD2	TRBJ2-7	CASREAGGFYEQYF	TGTGCCAGCAGGGAGGCGGGAGGTTTTTACGAGCAGTACTTC
TRBV3-1/TRBV3-2	once	TRBD2	TRBJ2-2	CASSQVGLAGVRDTGELFF	TGTGCCAGCAGCCAAGTGGGACTAGCGGGAGTTAGAGACACCGGGGAGCTGTTTTTT
TRBV28	NA	NA	TRBJ1-2	CASSSSQAANYGYTF	TGTGCCAGCAGTTCCTCGCAGGCAGCTAACTATGGCTACACCTTC
TRBV9	NA	NA	TRBJ1-1	CASSVTGRDTEAFF	TGTGCCAGCAGCGTAACCGGGAGGGACACTGAAGCTTTCTTT
TRBV6-5	NA	NA	TRBJ1-3	CASSRDRTPGNTIYF	TGTGCCAGCTCTCGAGACAGGACTCCTGGAAACACCATATATTTT
TRBV5-1	NA	NA	TRBJ2-3	CASSLEGAGDTQYF	TGCGCCAGCAGCTTGGAAGGGGCCGGGGATACGCAGTATTTT
TRBV28	once	TRBD1	TRBJ1-2	CAIQLTGPYGYTF	TGTGCCATCCAGTTGACAGGGCCCTATGGCTACACCTTC
TRBV2	once	TRBD1	TRBJ1-2	CASRAGTGSKTNYGYTF	TGTGCCAGCAGGGCCGGGACAGGGAGCAAGACTAACTATGGCTACACCTTC
TRBV7-2	once	TRBD1	TRBJ2-7	CASSVPGTGGEQYF	TGTGCCAGCAGCGTACCCGGGACAGGTGGCGAGCAGTACTTC
TRBV6-5	NA	NA	TRBJ2-7	CASSSSGVPYEQYF	NA
TRBV18	NA	NA	TRBJ1-2	CASSYDSQYGYTF	TGTGCCAGCTCGTACGACAGCCAGTATGGCTACACCTTC
TRBV6-1	NA	TRBD1	TRBJ1-2	CASSESGTGGDYYGYTF	TGTGCCAGCAGTGAGTCCGGGACAGGGGGCGATTACTATGGCTACACCTTC
TRBV10-2	once	TRBD1	TRBJ2-7	CASRLAGTGFDKQYF	TGCGCCAGCAGGCTTGCCGGGACAGGATTTGACAAGCAGTACTTC
TRBV11-3	NA	TRBD2	TRBJ2-1	CASSRRLPAGEDEQFF	TGTGCCAGCAGCAGGCGTTTACCAGCGGGAGAAGATGAGCAGTTCTTC
TRBV6-5	NA	TRBD2	TRBJ2-1	CASSYSRLAGENEQFF	TGTGCCAGCAGTTACTCGAGGCTAGCGGGAGAGAATGAGCAGTTCTTC
TRBV28	once	NA	TRBJ2-2	CASTGADGANTGELFF	TGTGCCAGCACAGGGGCGGATGGCGCGAACACCGGGGAGCTGTTTTTT
TRBV3-1/TRBV3-2	NA	TRBD1	TRBJ1-4	CASSQGPLTGDISTNEKLFF	TGTGCCAGCAGCCAAGGTCCCTTGACAGGGGATATTTCGACTAATGAAAAACTGTTTTTT
TRBV5-1	NA	TRBD1	TRBJ1-1	CASSSGTENTEAFF	TGCGCCAGCAGCTCCGGGACAGAGAACACTGAAGCTTTCTTT
TRBV5-6	NA	TRBD1	TRBJ1-3	CASSLATGTASGNTIYF	TGTGCCAGCAGCTTAGCGACAGGGACAGCCTCTGGAAACACCATATATTTT
TRBV28	NA	NA	TRBJ2-3	CASSLDGTSTDTQYF	TGTGCCAGCAGTCTAGACGGCACTAGCACAGATACGCAGTATTTT
TRBV10-3	NA	TRBD2	TRBJ2-3	CAISEAGSTDTQYF	TGTGCCATCAGTGAAGCGGGATCCACAGATACGCAGTATTTT
TRBV10-1	many	TRBD2	TRBJ2-1	CASSESWASGYNEQFF	TGCGCCAGCAGTGAGTCTTGGGCTAGCGGTTACAATGAGCAGTTCTTC
TRBV5-4	NA	TRBD2	TRBJ2-1	CASSASSGTQFF	TGTGCCAGCAGCGCCTCTAGCGGGACGCAGTTCTTC
TRBV7-9	NA	TRBD2	TRBJ2-3	CASSFVAGPGTDTQYF	TGTGCCAGCAGCTTCGTAGCGGGGCCGGGGACAGATACGCAGTATTTT
TRBV28	few	TRBD1	TRBJ2-7	CASTPPRDRGAHEQYF	TGTGCCAGCACCCCCCCCCGGGACAGGGGCGCCCACGAGCAGTACTTC
TRBV27	NA	NA	TRBJ1-2	CASSLAGGIGGYTF	TGTGCCAGCAGTTTAGCTGGAGGGATCGGTGGCTACACCTTC